Shown below are 24 T cell receptor beta chains from a single sample sequenced in a study of technical replicates of blood from several donors. TCRdb's table, derived via immunoSEQ multiplex PCR, lists solely in-frame clones and lacks some. The sample holds tens of thousands of clones, roughly 98% seen once. Sequenced input: T cells isolated from PBMCs. Every receptor here comes from a human donor in good health.

This clone showed up just once. This chain links TRBV5-5 with TRBJ2-7; a possible D gene is TRBD1 (6 bases). The CDR3 consists of 13 residues. The V and J ends lost 4 bases and 1 base respectively, with 9 bases between them. Germline-derived CDR1 and CDR2 are SGHKS and YYEKEE (reference sequence). The CDR3 loop reads CASSPGQSYEQYF. The CDR3 DNA sequence: TGTGCCAGCAGCCCCGGACAGTCCTACGAGCAGTACTTC.

The chain couples TRBV6-9 to TRBJ2-3, with 7 nucleotides matching TRBD2. Unmatched junction bases numbered 7, after V lost 3 bases and J lost 1 base. The germline CDR1 and CDR2 sequences are MNHGY and SVAAGI. The CDR3 is 16 residues long. CDR3 protein: CASSYIREVGTDTQYF. CDR3 sequence (DNA): TGTGCCAGCAGTTACATCCGGGAGGTAGGCACAGATACGCAGTATTTT.

A note on this clone: Germline is not matched at one junction end, which may reflect a read error. V and J are TRBV7-9 and TRBJ1-2, with D possibly being TRBD1 (5 bases). The CDR3 has 12 residues. Per the germline V gene, CDR1 is SEHNR and CDR2 is FQNEAQ (reference sequence). CDR3: CASSFYPDSNNF. The CDR3 bases are TGTGCCAGCAGCTTTTATCCCGACAGCAACAACTTC.

This sequence joins TRBV10-3 and TRBJ1-2; tentative D call: TRBD1 (6 bases). CDR3 size: 16 residues. With 0 bases removed from V and 2 bases from J, the gap between germline ends came to 13 bases. CDR1 is ENHRY and CDR2 is SYGVKD in the germline V gene. DNA for the CDR3: TGTGCCATCAGTGAGTCCTTTGACAGGTTCAACTATGGCTACACCTTC. This translates into CAISESFDRFNYGYTF.

This clone has a single count. The CDR3 DNA reads TGTGCCAGCTCGGGGGATGGACGTGATGAGCAGTTCTTC. Its protein is CASSGDGRDEQFF. The chain joins TRBV2 to TRBJ2-1; weak D call: TRBD2 (6 bases). Germline CDR1 SNHLY, CDR2 FYNNEI. Trimming pared 8 bases from V and 8 bases from J, leaving 16 bases between. The CDR3 has 13 amino acids. Using reference TRBV2 and TRBJ2-1 for the parts outside the CDR3, the full variable domain is EPEVTQTPSHQVTQMGQEVILRCVPISNHLYFYWYRQILGQKVEFLVSFYNNEISEKSEIFDDQFSVERPDGSNFTLKIRSTKLEDSAMYFCASSGDGRDEQFFGPGTRLTVL.

V is TRBV21-1 and J is TRBJ2-5; the table calls TRBD1, which could not be checked here. TRBV21-1 has pseudogene status. This CDR3 is built from 15 residues. CDR3 protein: CASSTRQGRSETQYF. The CDR3 DNA reads TGTGCCAGCAGTACCAGACAGGGTCGTTCAGAGACCCAGTACTTC.

The rearrangement joins TRBV5-1 to TRBJ1-1; D gene ambiguous. The CDR3 is 14 residues long. V was pared by 3 bases and J by 1 base, with 10 bases between. Germline CDR1 reads SGHRS; CDR2 reads YFSETQ. The CDR3 nucleotides are TGCGCCAGCAGCTCCGGGTCTCCGAACACTGAAGCTTTCTTT. Protein product: CASSSGSPNTEAFF. Combining the CDR3 with reference TRBV5-1 and TRBJ1-1 gives the whole variable domain KAGVTQTPRYLIKTRGQQVTLSCSPISGHRSVSWYQQTPGQGLQFLFEYFSETQRNKGNFPGRFSGRQFSNSRSEMNVSTLELGDSALYLCASSSGSPNTEAFFGQGTRLTVV.

The chain carries TRBV11-3 and TRBJ2-1, with 10 bases aligning to TRBD2. This CDR3 contains 17 residues. The germline V gene has CDR1 SGHNT and CDR2 YENEEA. With 5 bases clipped from V and 0 bases from J, the junction kept 7 bases outside the gene matches. CDR3 protein: CASSPRAGGASYNEQFF. The DNA for the CDR3 is TGTGCCAGCAGCCCCAGAGCGGGAGGGGCCTCCTACAATGAGCAGTTCTTC.

The J gene is TRBJ1-5, the V gene TRBV27; the D is unclear. This CDR3 is built from 13 residues. Germline V gives CDR1 MNHEY, CDR2 SMNVEV (reference sequence). V was pared by 6 bases and J by 2 bases, with 8 bases between. The CDR3 region is CASSPGGNQPQHF. In DNA form, the CDR3 reads TGTGCCAGCAGCCCGGGTGGCAATCAGCCCCAGCATTTT.

The chain carries TRBV27 and TRBJ2-7, with 7 bases aligning to TRBD2. Trimming at V came to 2 bases and at J to 3 bases, leaving 1 base not matched to a gene. The CDR3 is 13 residues long. The germline V gene has CDR1 MNHEY and CDR2 SMNVEV (reference sequence). The CDR3 nucleotides are TGTGCCAGCAGTTTAACGGGGGGCTACGAGCAGTACTTC. It specifies CASSLTGGYEQYF.

The rearrangement links TRBV7-9 to TRBJ1-2; D remains unclear. The V end lost 5 bases, the J end lost 10 bases, and 8 bases lay between the germline ends. This CDR3 has 10 residues. The germline V gene has CDR1 SEHNR and CDR2 FQNEAQ (reference sequence). CDR3 region: CASSATAYTF. CDR3 in DNA: TGTGCCAGCAGCGCAACTGCCTACACCTTC.

The chain uses TRBV11-3 and TRBJ2-1; TRBD2 agrees at 12 bases. Germline assignment: CDR1 SGHNT and CDR2 YENEEA. V was pared by 1 base and J by 4 bases, with 5 bases of the junction left unmatched. CDR3 length equals 17 residues. CDR3 protein: CASSLGTGLAGYNEQFF. CDR3 bases: TGTGCCAGCAGCTTAGGCACGGGACTAGCGGGTTACAATGAGCAGTTCTTC.

The chain carries TRBV28 and TRBJ2-1; 7 bases map to TRBD2. Germline CDR1 MDHEN, CDR2 SYDVKM. The ends lost 2 bases at V and 0 bases at J; junction bases unmatched: 7. The CDR3 totals 17 residues. For the CDR3, the DNA is TGTGCCAGCAGTTTAGTTGAGCGGGAAGCCTCCTACAATGAGCAGTTCTTC. It encodes CASSLVEREASYNEQFF.

This sequence joins TRBV29-1 and TRBJ2-5; 16 nucleotides line up with TRBD2. The germline V gene encodes CDR1 SQVTM and CDR2 ANQGSEA. J gave up 5 bases and V 6 bases, and 3 bases lay outside the gene matches. This CDR3 contains 14 residues. This chain's CDR3 is CSVGLAGGMETQYF. DNA of the CDR3: TGCAGCGTGGGACTAGCGGGAGGGATGGAGACCCAGTACTTC. Variable domain in full (rest from reference TRBV29-1 and TRBJ2-5): SAVISQKPSRDICQRGTSLTIQCQVDSQVTMMFWYRQQPGQSLTLIATANQGSEATYESGFVIDKFPISRPNLTFSTLTVSNMSPEDSSIYLCSVGLAGGMETQYFGPGTRLLVL.

The chain is built from TRBV5-5 and TRBJ2-2; TRBD2 is a possible D gene (5 bases). The V and J ends lost 4 bases and 8 bases respectively, with 12 bases between them. The CDR3 contains 13 residues. CDR1 is SGHKS, CDR2 YYEKEE, per germline (reference sequence). CDR3 sequence: CASSAAGIGELFF. CDR3 sequence (DNA): TGTGCCAGCAGCGCCGCCGGGATAGGGGAGCTGTTTTTT.

This rearrangement joins TRBV10-3 to TRBJ1-1, with D maybe TRBD1 (5 bases). V was clipped by 0 bases and J by 5 bases, with 10 bases between them. Germline CDR1 reads ENHRY; CDR2 reads SYGVKD. This CDR3 contains 14 residues. CDR3 loop: CAISESVGRTEAFF. In DNA, the CDR3 is TGTGCCATCAGTGAGTCGGTGGGGCGAACTGAAGCTTTCTTT.

The V call is TRBV6-1, the J call TRBJ1-2; D unresolved. The CDR3 contains 13 residues. Germline V gives CDR1 MNHNS, CDR2 SASEGT. The V gene lost 6 bases and the J gene lost 1 base, with 9 bases spanning the gap. The CDR3 nucleotides read TGTGCCAGCAGCCCGCGGAGTAACTATGGCTACACCTTC. Translation gives CASSPRSNYGYTF.

The sample holds one count of this clone. An end of the junction does not agree with germline; a read error may underlie this. The chain is built from TRBV5-4 and TRBJ1-3; TRBD1 is a possible D gene (6 bases). The CDR3 extends over 13 amino acids. Per the germline V gene, CDR1 is SGHNT and CDR2 is YYREEE (reference sequence). CDR3 amino acids: CASSLDRGNTIYF. CDR3 in DNA: TGTGCTAGCAGCCTCGACAGGGGAAACACCATATATTTT.

The chain employs TRBV27 and TRBJ1-1; 8 positions match TRBD1. The CDR3 contains 15 residues. Germline V gives CDR1 MNHEY, CDR2 SMNVEV (reference sequence). V shed 4 bases and J 5 bases; nucleotides not matched to a gene: 9. Here the CDR3 DNA reads TGTGCCAGCAGTTCAGGGGGCGCCCCGGGAACTGAAGCTTTCTTT. Translation gives CASSSGGAPGTEAFF.

The chain recombines TRBV11-2 with TRBJ2-7; TRBD1 might be the D (6 bases). CDR1 SGHAT and CDR2 FQNNGV come from the germline V gene. Trimming left V 1 base short and J 1 base short, with 8 bases between. The CDR3 spans 14 residues. The CDR3 sequence is CASSLAQGSYEQYF. In DNA, the CDR3 is TGTGCCAGCAGCTTAGCTCAGGGGTCCTACGAGCAGTACTTC.

This clone was detected only once. The rearrangement joins TRBV6-1 to TRBJ2-2, with 7 positions matching TRBD1. CDR3 length: 13 amino acids. Germline assignment: CDR1 MNHNS and CDR2 SASEGT. Trimming removed 6 bases from V and 6 bases from J; junction bases left unmatched: 4. The CDR3 region is CASRPTGAGELFF. CDR3 nucleotide sequence: TGTGCCAGCAGGCCAACAGGGGCCGGGGAGCTGTTTTTT.

The rearrangement links TRBV28 to TRBJ2-1, with D possibly being TRBD1 (6 bases). V lost 6 bases and J 0 bases, leaving 15 bases between the germline ends. CDR1 and CDR2 (germline): MDHEN, SYDVKM. CDR3 length equals 16 residues. In DNA, the CDR3 is TGTGCCAGCAGCTCGGGACACGACAGCTCCTACAATGAGCAGTTCTTC. Amino acid sequence: CASSSGHDSSYNEQFF.

The sample holds one count of this clone. The chain combines TRBV5-6 with TRBJ2-1; a possible D gene is TRBD2 (6 bases). Trimming removed 8 bases at V and 6 bases at J, with 24 bases between. This CDR3 spans 16 amino acids. CDR1 and CDR2 (germline): SGHDT, YYEEEE. In DNA, the CDR3 is TGTGCCAGTCCGCCGGGGGATGAGCGGGTGCCCAATGAGCAGTTCTTC. Residues: CASPPGDERVPNEQFF.

The V gene is TRBV10-1, the J gene TRBJ1-5, with TRBD1 matching 7 bases. The germline V gene encodes CDR1 WNHNN and CDR2 SYGVQD (reference sequence). The junction had 10 bases not matched to a gene; V was cut back by 7 bases and J by 4 bases. This CDR3 comprises 15 residues. CDR3 residues: CASTNSGGLNQPQHF. CDR3 in DNA: TGCGCCAGCACCAACTCAGGGGGACTGAATCAGCCCCAGCATTTT.